This section outlines one T cell receptor (beta chain) sequence together with its context. The antigen remains unidentified. Busulfan-fludarabine conditioning, marrow transplant, and cyclophosphamide on days +3 and +4 were administered. Here immunoSEQ multiplex PCR was the method, and the copy in TCRdb shows in-frame clones only, minus some. The sample has approximately 10,000 clones, about 89% seen once; the top ten hold about 3.5%. This entry comes from a study of T cells after posttransplantation cyclophosphamide. Study-wide results and limits: Later post-transplant blood repertoires were often dominated by donor CD8+ memory clones. TRB overlap between skin or GI tissue T cells and blood was limited.

The CDR3 spans 14 residues. Trimming left V 5 bases short and J 5 bases short, with 16 bases between. Germline values: CDR1 SGHNT, CDR2 YYREEE (reference sequence). The receptor comes from a female patient younger than 45 who received an allogeneic stem cell transplant from an unrelated donor, was CMV-positive, and had no GVHD. The graft donor may have contributed some T cells. The specimen was PBMCs, collected after allogeneic stem cell transplant with posttransplant cyclophosphamide. The chain links TRBV5-4 to TRBJ1-1; D is undetermined. CDR3 loop: CASSKDPARTEAFF. The DNA for the CDR3 is TGTGCCAGCAGTAAAGACCCCGCTAGAACTGAAGCTTTCTTT.